This TCR beta chain was captured by sequencing in a study of cytomegalovirus exposure and HLA in healthy donors. Trimming removed 3 bases from V and 0 bases from J; junction bases left unmatched: 1. Germline V gene data show CDR1 as ENHRY and CDR2 as SYGVKD. The CDR3 consists of 15 residues. Primers included in the PCR were 60 Vbeta and 13 Jbeta primers. Generated by immunoSEQ multiplex PCR, the TCRdb table keeps only in-frame clones and is missing some. This table holds approximately 100,000 clones, approximately 80% found once. Specimen: PBMCs. The V gene is TRBV10-3, the J gene TRBJ2-5; TRBD2 matches 10 bases. The origin of this receptor is a man aged 50 to 59 in good health and CMV-seronegative. The DNA for the CDR3 is TGTGCCATCAGTGAACTAGCGGGGAACCAAGAGACCCAGTACTTC. Its translation: CAISELAGNQETQYF.